A selection of T cell receptor beta chains follows, all from one sample in a study of blood T cells in healthy people across ages. TCRdb analysed the 5' RACE reads with MiXCR anew, one entry per CDR3 protein. In the table there are approximately 900,000 distinct CDR3 sequences, under 50% of which are singletons. Source material: blood. Receptors originate from a man under 40 in good health. The CDR3 runs from the conserved cysteine through the conserved F or W. The D gene is left open where the match is weak. Size values are once, few and many counts, or a class for expanded clones, and some rows have none.

v_gene,j_gene,d_gene,abundance,CDR3aa,CDR3nt
TRBV18,TRBJ2-1,NA,many,CASSPHRDNEQFF,TGTGCCAGCTCACCACACAGAGACAATGAGCAGTTCTTC
TRBV18,TRBJ2-5,TRBD2,NA,CASSPRSLSGDSSRETQYF,TGTGCCAGCTCACCTCGCAGTCTTAGCGGGGACTCCTCTCGGGAGACCCAGTACTTC
TRBV28,TRBJ2-4,NA,few,CASTRENIQYF,TGTGCCAGCACTCGGGAGAACATTCAGTACTTC
TRBV20-1,TRBJ2-3,NA,few,CSAQRSGLGTDTQYF,TGCAGTGCGCAGCGCAGCGGGTTAGGCACAGATACGCAGTATTTT
TRBV9,TRBJ2-7,NA,NA,CASSVAGGHEQYF,TGTGCCAGCAGCGTAGCCGGGGGACACGAGCAGTACTTC
TRBV7-9,TRBJ2-7,TRBD1,few,CASSSRTGAYSYEQYF,TGTGCCAGCAGCTCCCGGACAGGGGCCTACTCCTACGAGCAGTACTTC
TRBV24-1,TRBJ2-3,TRBD1,few,CATSDGQGRADTQYF,TGTGCCACCAGTGATGGACAGGGGAGGGCAGATACGCAGTATTTT
TRBV9,TRBJ2-7,TRBD2,NA,CASSVVRLAGGQTRSSYEQYF,TGTGCCAGCAGCGTAGTCCGACTAGCGGGGGGCCAAACTAGATCCTCCTACGAGCAGTACTTC
TRBV12-3/TRBV12-4,TRBJ1-4,TRBD1,few,CASSFREGQRSLLFF,TGTGCCAGCTCCTTCCGGGAGGGACAGAGATCCCTGCTGTTTTTT
TRBV6-2/TRBV6-3,TRBJ2-7,NA,few,CASSTTGLPYEQYF,TGTGCCAGCAGTACAACGGGACTTCCCTACGAGCAGTACTTC
TRBV2,TRBJ2-7,TRBD2,NA,CASSVGRGEYEQYF,TGTGCCAGCAGTGTTGGGCGGGGGGAATACGAGCAGTACTTC
TRBV4-3,TRBJ2-2,NA,NA,CASSRITGELFF,TGCGCCAGCAGCCGAATCACCGGGGAGCTGTTTTTT
TRBV5-1,TRBJ1-6,TRBD1,NA,CASSTYRGNNSPLHF,TGCGCCAGCAGCACCTACAGGGGGAATAATTCACCCCTCCACTTT
TRBV5-1,TRBJ2-2,NA,NA,CAGRISDTGELFF,TGCGCCGGGCGGATTAGCGACACCGGGGAGCTGTTTTTT
TRBV20-1,TRBJ2-1,NA,NA,CSARSTGNEQFF,TGCAGTGCTAGATCCACCGGGAATGAGCAGTTCTTC
TRBV4-1,TRBJ1-1,TRBD1,many,CASRGRQGGATEAFF,TGCGCCAGCAGAGGCCGACAGGGGGGGGCCACTGAAGCTTTCTTT
TRBV27,TRBJ2-7,NA,few,CASSPLDRNTYEQYF,TGTGCCAGCAGTCCCCTTGACAGGAATACATACGAGCAGTACTTC
TRBV20-1,TRBJ2-5,NA,many,CSARDVEETQYF,TGCAGTGCTAGAGACGTCGAAGAGACCCAGTACTTC
TRBV6-2/TRBV6-3,TRBJ2-7,NA,few,CASSYSTANSYEQYF,TGTGCCAGCAGTTACTCGACAGCAAACTCCTACGAGCAGTACTTC
TRBV29-1,TRBJ2-5,NA,few,CSVEVQGVKTQYF,TGCAGCGTTGAAGTACAGGGTGTTAAGACCCAGTACTTC
TRBV3-1,TRBJ2-7,NA,NA,CASSQWAGGEQYF,TGTGCCAGCAGCCAATGGGCAGGCGGCGAGCAGTACTTC
TRBV11-2,TRBJ1-6,NA,NA,CASSINRMGSPLHF,TGTGCCAGCAGCATTAACAGGATGGGTTCACCCCTCCACTTT
TRBV28,TRBJ2-1,NA,NA,CASSLFAELSETQFF,TGTGCCAGCAGTCTATTCGCTGAATTAAGCGAGACCCAGTTCTTC
TRBV18,TRBJ1-6,TRBD1,few,CASSPGTALHF,TGTGCCAGCTCGCCCGGGACAGCCCTCCACTTT
TRBV28,TRBJ2-2,NA,NA,CASASRRDTGELFF,TGTGCCAGCGCATCCCGCAGGGACACCGGGGAGCTGTTTTTT
TRBV7-2,TRBJ2-7,NA,NA,CASSLWRDGEQYF,TGTGCCAGCAGCTTATGGCGGGATGGCGAGCAGTACTTC
TRBV6-1,TRBJ1-2,NA,NA,CASSEGPTNRCGYTF,TGTGCCAGCAGTGAGGGACCCACCAATCGTTGTGGCTACACCTTC
TRBV20-1,TRBJ2-1,NA,NA,CSASPGQGDYNEQFF,TGCAGTGCTAGCCCGGGCCAGGGAGATTACAATGAGCAGTTCTTC
TRBV29-1,TRBJ2-7,NA,few,CSVDYMDEQYF,TGCAGCGTTGATTACATGGACGAGCAGTACTTC
TRBV5-1,TRBJ2-7,TRBD2,NA,CASSSSPPAGGYQSYEQYF,TGCGCCAGCAGCTCCTCTCCTCCAGCGGGGGGATATCAATCCTACGAGCAGTACTTC
TRBV20-1,TRBJ2-1,NA,NA,CSARPTLRWASSYNEQFF,TGCAGTGCTAGACCAACTCTACGTTGGGCGAGCTCCTACAATGAGCAGTTCTTC
TRBV6-2/TRBV6-3,TRBJ1-2,NA,NA,CASSTGQRGGYTF,TGTGCCAGCAGTACGGGACAACGGGGTGGCTACACCTTC